One and the same sample provided the 15 T cell receptor beta chains below, sequenced in a study of cytomegalovirus exposure and HLA in healthy donors. The PCR had 60 Vbeta and 13 Jbeta primers. This table comes from immunoSEQ multiplex PCR, and its TCRdb copy is limited to in-frame clones, with some not included. In the table there are some 120,000 clones, 9% to 10% of which are singletons. The sample consisted of PBMCs. The source is a man in his thirties or forties in good health and CMV-seronegative.

This clone has more than one count but fewer than ten. The rearrangement links TRBV5-1 to TRBJ1-4; 9 bases align to TRBD1. The junction had 5 bases not matched to a gene; V was cut back by 1 base and J by 7 bases. CDR1 SGHRS and CDR2 YFSETQ come from the germline V gene. This CDR3 has 15 amino acids. The CDR3 DNA is TGCGCCAGCAGCTTGCGAGGACAGGGGAGTGAAAAACTGTTTTTT. Its translation is CASSLRGQGSEKLFF.

The V call is TRBV19, the J call TRBJ1-5, with D hard to call. The V gene lost 5 bases and the J gene lost 0 bases, with 20 bases spanning the gap. Germline CDR1 LNHDA, CDR2 SQIVND (reference sequence). The CDR3 spans 18 residues. The CDR3 DNA reads TGTGCCAGTAGTCGCTCTTGGCTCAGGTGGCTTAGCAATCAGCCCCAGCATTTT. Amino acid sequence: CASSRSWLRWLSNQPQHF.

The chain has TRBV14 and TRBJ2-1, with 10 bases that match TRBD2. The CDR3 consists of 15 residues. With 2 bases clipped from V and 7 bases from J, the junction kept 5 bases outside the gene matches. Germline V gives CDR1 SGHDN, CDR2 FVKESK. This CDR3 reads CASSQLAGAGNEQFF. CDR3 nucleotide sequence: TGTGCCAGCAGCCAACTAGCGGGAGCGGGGAATGAGCAGTTCTTC.

The rearrangement links TRBV5-1 to TRBJ1-3; 8 bases agree with TRBD1. CDR3 length: 16 residues. Germline loops: CDR1 SGHRS, CDR2 YFSETQ. The trim removed 4 bases at V and 1 base at J, leaving 7 bases unmatched. The DNA of the CDR3 is TGCGCCAGCAGCCCAGGGACAGGCCCATCTGGAAACACCATATATTTT. Amino acids: CASSPGTGPSGNTIYF.

This clone was counted only a few times. The V and J genes are TRBV9 and TRBJ2-2; 9 nucleotides align to TRBD2. This CDR3 has 15 residues. Germline V CDR1 and CDR2: SGDLS, YYNGEE. J lost 1 base, V lost 4 bases, and 2 bases had no gene match. CDR3 sequence: CASSPSGVNTGELFF. CDR3 nucleotide sequence: TGTGCCAGCAGCCCTAGCGGGGTGAACACCGGGGAGCTGTTTTTT.

This clone turned up a few times. The junction differs from germline at one of its ends, possibly a read error. The chain couples TRBV29-1 to TRBJ2-1; 8 bases match TRBD2. Germline CDR1 reads SQVTM; CDR2 reads ANQGSEA. The CDR3 has 14 residues. The CDR3: CSVDESGRGNERFF. CDR3 bases: TGCAGCGTTGATGAAAGCGGGAGAGGGAATGAGCGGTTCTTC.

The chain has TRBV12-5 and TRBJ2-7, with D tentatively TRBD2 (7 bases). In germline, CDR1 is LGHNT, CDR2 FRNRAP. V gave up 1 base and J gave up 3 bases, with 16 bases separating them. The CDR3 extends over 16 amino acids. The chain's CDR3 is CASGLDGIGGGYEQYF. Here the CDR3 DNA reads TGTGCTAGTGGTTTGGACGGGATAGGGGGGGGCTACGAGCAGTACTTC.

This clone was counted between two and nine times. This chain uses TRBV19 with TRBJ1-5; D perhaps matches TRBD1 (6 bases). The germline gives CDR1 LNHDA, CDR2 SQIVND (reference sequence). The CDR3 totals 14 residues. V lost 8 bases and J lost 4, with 15 bases in between. The CDR3 is CASSQGEGNQPQHF. The CDR3 nucleotides are TGTGCCAGTTCACAGGGTGAGGGGAATCAGCCCCAGCATTTT. The complete variable domain, with remaining parts taken from reference TRBV19 and TRBJ1-5, reads DGGITQSPKYLFRKEGQNVTLSCEQNLNHDAMYWYRQDPGQGLRLIYYSQIVNDFQKGDIAEGYSVSREKKESFPLTVTSAQKNPTAFYLCASSQGEGNQPQHFGDGTRLSIL.

V usage is TRBV2 and J usage is TRBJ1-2, with D perhaps TRBD1 (6 bases). V gave up 9 bases and J gave up 4 bases, with 15 bases separating them. This CDR3 is built from 13 residues. CDR1 is SNHLY and CDR2 is FYNNEI in the germline V gene. The CDR3 bases are TGTGCCAGTAGACGGGGGGCTACCTATGGCTACACCTTC. Translating it yields CASRRGATYGYTF.

This clone appeared a few times. This sequence joins TRBV13 and TRBJ2-3; maybe TRBD2 (5 bases). The germline CDR1 and CDR2 sequences are PRHDT and FYEKMQ (reference sequence). V shed 5 bases and J shed 0 bases, with 15 bases lying between them. The CDR3 length is 16 residues. As DNA, the CDR3 is TGTGCCAGCAGCCCGAGGGCGACGCTAAGCACAGATACGCAGTATTTT. Protein product: CASSPRATLSTDTQYF.

This clone was counted between two and nine times. This chain uses TRBV30 with TRBJ1-1; the D is unclear. The germline gives CDR1 GTSNPN, CDR2 SVGIG (reference sequence). The length of the CDR3 is 11 residues. With 5 bases removed from V and 5 bases from J, the gap between germline ends came to 9 bases. In nucleotides, the CDR3 is TGTGCCTGGGGTCGAGGGACTGAAGCTTTCTTT. The encoded protein is CAWGRGTEAFF. Looking up the rest from reference TRBV30 and TRBJ1-1 gives the full variable domain: SQTIHQWPATLVQPVGSPLSLECTVEGTSNPNLYWYRQAAGRGLQLLFYSVGIGQISSEVPQNLSASRPQDRQFILSSKKLLLSDSGFYLCAWGRGTEAFFGQGTRLTVV.

The chain recombines TRBV18 with TRBJ1-2; TRBD1 agrees at 9 bases. This CDR3 is 14 amino acids long. V dropped 4 bases and J dropped 6; count of bases not matched to a gene: 6. CDR1 and CDR2 (germline): KGHSH, LQKENI. The CDR3 DNA sequence: TGTGCCAGCTCACGGCTTACAGGGGGCAATGGCTACACCTTC. It is translated as CASSRLTGGNGYTF.

The V gene is TRBV30, the J gene TRBJ1-6, with TRBD1 identical over 11 bases. Germline V gene lookup returns CDR1 GTSNPN and CDR2 SVGIG (reference sequence). With 8 bases clipped from V and 9 bases from J, the junction kept 12 bases outside the gene matches. The CDR3 is 15 amino acids. CDR3 region: CATEGGGTGGSPLHF. The CDR3 DNA sequence: TGTGCCACGGAAGGAGGAGGGACAGGGGGTTCACCCCTCCACTTT. Looking up the rest from reference TRBV30 and TRBJ1-6 gives the full variable domain: SQTIHQWPATLVQPVGSPLSLECTVEGTSNPNLYWYRQAAGRGLQLLFYSVGIGQISSEVPQNLSASRPQDRQFILSSKKLLLSDSGFYLCATEGGGTGGSPLHFGNGTRLTVT.

The gene calls are TRBV18 and TRBJ1-1; D is possibly TRBD1 (5 bases). The CDR3 covers 13 residues. Germline-derived CDR1 and CDR2 are KGHSH and LQKENI. Trimming left V 6 bases short and J 0 bases short, with 8 bases between. The CDR3, as DNA: TGTGCCAGCTCTCGGGGGGTGAACACTGAAGCTTTCTTT. Protein product: CASSRGVNTEAFF.

V gene TRBV19 combines with J gene TRBJ2-5; D call uncertain. The closer fit of TRBJ2-7 to the DNA end suggests the J call may be wrong. The germline CDR1 and CDR2 sequences are LNHDA and SQIVND (reference sequence). The CDR3 has 14 amino acids. CDR3 DNA: TGTGCCAGTAGTATAGGAGGATTCTCCTACGAGCAGTACTTC. Translated, it gives CASSIGGFSYEQYF.